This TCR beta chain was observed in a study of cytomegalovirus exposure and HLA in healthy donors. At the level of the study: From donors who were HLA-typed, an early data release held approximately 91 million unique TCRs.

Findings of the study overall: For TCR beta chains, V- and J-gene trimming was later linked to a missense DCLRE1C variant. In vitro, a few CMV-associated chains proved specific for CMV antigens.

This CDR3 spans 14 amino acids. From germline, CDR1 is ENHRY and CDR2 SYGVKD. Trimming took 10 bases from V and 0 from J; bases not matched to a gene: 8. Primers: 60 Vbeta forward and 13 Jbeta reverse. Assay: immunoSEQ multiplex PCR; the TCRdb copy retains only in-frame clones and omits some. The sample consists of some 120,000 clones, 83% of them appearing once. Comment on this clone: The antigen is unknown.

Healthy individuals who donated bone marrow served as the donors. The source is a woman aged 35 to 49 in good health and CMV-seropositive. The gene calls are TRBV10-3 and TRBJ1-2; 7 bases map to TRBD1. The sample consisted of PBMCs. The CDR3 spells CATSRDRANYGYTF. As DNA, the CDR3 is TGTGCCACCTCCCGGGACAGAGCTAACTATGGCTACACCTTC.